This T cell receptor beta chain was identified during a study of blood T cell repertoires in COVID-19. The wider study: Sources were T cells, B-cell-depleted T cells, or PBMCs; the material itself was cDNA or gDNA.

Source study methods: Nucleated cell counts were estimated from reference gene primer amplification. The repertoire was sequenced with immunoSEQ multiplex PCR; TCRdb's copy has only in-frame clones and lacks some. V, J and clone size are those of that table, while D and trimming were read from the DNA. The sample carries tens of thousands of clones, approximately 89% recorded once. The V gene's germline CDR1 is SGHTA and CDR2 FQGNSA. With 1 base removed from V and 2 bases from J, the gap between germline ends came to 9 bases. The CDR3 runs 15 residues. The chain employs TRBV7-2 and TRBJ1-3; D is undetermined. Sequenced input: peripheral blood. The clonotype originates from a human donor in a cohort sampled during active COVID-19. The CDR3 spells CASSLVRRAGNTIYF. DNA for the CDR3: TGTGCCAGCAGCTTAGTTCGACGGGCTGGAAACACCATATATTTT.